These 16 T cell receptor beta chains came from one sample sequenced in a study of blood T cells in healthy people across ages. Together with a sample-barcoded 5' primer, a J-beta primer mix was included in a second PCR lasting about 7 to 11 cycles. Via MiXCR, TCRdb re-called the 5' RACE reads, giving one row per CDR3 protein. The data show 1.5 million to 2 million distinct CDR3 sequences, with about 50% seen just once and approximately 2.1% held by the top ten. Sequencing used blood. These receptors all stem from a woman aged 40 to 49 in good health.

The chain uses TRBV19 and TRBJ1-5; D is perhaps TRBD1 (5 bases). Per the germline V gene, CDR1 is LNHDA and CDR2 is SQIVND (reference sequence). V was shortened by 3 bases and J by 3 bases, with 9 bases between the two germline ends. The CDR3 is made up of 14 amino acids. The CDR3 loop is CASSIDSSNQPQHF. For the CDR3, the DNA is TGTGCCAGTAGTATCGACAGTTCCAATCAGCCCCAGCATTTT.

This clonotype appeared a few times. This chain links TRBV4-2 with TRBJ2-7; 13 nucleotides match TRBD2. The CDR3 extends over 18 amino acids. Germline V gene lookup returns CDR1 LGHNA and CDR2 YNFKEQ. Unmatched junction bases numbered 13, after V lost 1 base and J lost 7 bases. The CDR3 loop is CASSQGIIGLAGAGEQYF. CDR3 sequence (DNA): TGTGCCAGCAGCCAAGGAATCATTGGACTAGCGGGGGCTGGAGAGCAGTACTTC.

The V call is TRBV20-1, the J call TRBJ2-3, with 12 bases matching TRBD2. Germline V gene lookup returns CDR1 DFQATT and CDR2 SNEGSKA (reference sequence). The CDR3 covers 16 residues. J gave up 1 base and V 5 bases, and 7 bases lay outside the gene matches. CDR3 bases: TGCAGTGCTGCGAGACCTAGCGGGGGGGGCACAGATACGCAGTATTTT. Translation gives CSAARPSGGGTDTQYF.

This clonotype was observed once. This chain uses TRBV20-1 with TRBJ2-5; 9 nucleotides match TRBD2. CDR3 length: 16 amino acids. From germline, CDR1 is DFQATT and CDR2 SNEGSKA (reference sequence). Trimming cost V 8 bases and J 5 bases; bases outside gene matches: 18. The CDR3 loop reads CSKAKASGDLGETQYF. CDR3 bases: TGCAGTAAGGCTAAGGCTAGCGGGGATCTTGGTGAGACCCAGTACTTC.

The sample holds a few counts of this clonotype. The CDR3 region is CASSEPGPRQETQYF. As DNA, the CDR3 is TGTGCCAGCAGTGAACCCGGGCCGCGTCAAGAGACCCAGTACTTC. The chain joins TRBV25-1 to TRBJ2-5; D is unresolved. Germline lookup yields CDR1 MGHDK and CDR2 SYGVNS. Trimming pared 2 bases from V and 2 bases from J, leaving 12 bases between. The CDR3 has 15 amino acids.

This chain uses TRBV7-9 with TRBJ2-6; 7 bases map to TRBD1. The V and J ends lost 6 bases and 0 bases, in that order; junction bases with no gene match: 8. Germline values: CDR1 SEHNR, CDR2 FQNEAQ (reference sequence). The CDR3 sequence is 17 residues long. The CDR3 protein is CASRRRDSLSGANVLTF. The CDR3 nucleotides are TGTGCCAGCAGACGTCGGGACAGCCTCTCTGGGGCCAACGTCCTGACTTTC.

This clonotype appeared a few times. The chain uses TRBV7-2 and TRBJ2-3, with 10 bases matching TRBD2. The germline gives CDR1 SGHTA, CDR2 FQGNSA. The CDR3 consists of 17 residues. Trimming at V came to 7 bases and at J to 1 base, leaving 11 bases not matched to a gene. The CDR3 DNA reads TGTGCCAGCACGCTAGCGGGGGCCCTAATACGCACAGATACGCAGTATTTT. Protein: CASTLAGALIRTDTQYF. Supplemented by reference TRBV7-2 and TRBJ2-3, the full variable domain reads GAGVSQSPSNKVTEKGKDVELRCDPISGHTALYWYRQSLGQGLEFLIYFQGNSAPDKSGLPSDRFSAERTGGSVSTLTIQRTQQEDSAVYLCASTLAGALIRTDTQYFGPGTRLTVL.

The chain is built from TRBV18 and TRBJ2-1; 9 bases line up with TRBD2. The CDR3 is 13 residues long. Germline-derived CDR1 and CDR2 are KGHSH and LQKENI. Losses at the gene ends were 3 bases for V and 10 bases for J; bases not matched to a gene: 4. CDR3 sequence: CASSPPTSGEQFF. CDR3 coding DNA: TGTGCCAGCTCACCGCCCACTAGCGGGGAGCAGTTCTTC.

The chain has TRBV21-1 and TRBJ1-2. TRBV21-1 counts as a pseudogene. The CDR3 extends over 14 amino acids. CDR3 in DNA: TGTGCCAGCAGCAAAGCGGGACCAAGGAGCATCTACACCTTC. Encoded protein: CASSKAGPRSIYTF.

This clonotype showed up just a few times. The chain recombines TRBV25-1 with TRBJ1-2; D gene uncertain. In germline, CDR1 is MGHDK, CDR2 SYGVNS. V gave up 2 bases and J gave up 8 bases, with 12 bases separating them. The CDR3 runs 13 residues. The CDR3 spells CASSEVPTGGYTF. The CDR3 nucleotides are TGTGCCAGCAGTGAAGTTCCAACGGGGGGCTACACCTTC.

The chain uses TRBV20-1 and TRBJ2-7; D might be TRBD1 (6 bases). The end of the DNA fits TRBJ2-1 better, so the J call may be wrong. The germline gives CDR1 DFQATT, CDR2 SNEGSKA (reference sequence). The CDR3 consists of 15 residues. CDR3 sequence: CSAREAQGRLETQFF. DNA of the CDR3: TGCAGTGCTAGAGAGGCACAGGGTAGATTGGAGACCCAGTTCTTC.

Only a few counts were recorded for this clonotype. This chain links TRBV9 with TRBJ2-5; 8 bases are shared with TRBD1. CDR1 and CDR2 from the germline V gene are SGDLS and YYNGEE. There are 15 residues in the CDR3. The trim removed 3 bases at V and 2 bases at J, leaving 6 bases unmatched. CDR3 protein: CASSGGDRRQETQYF. In nucleotides, the CDR3 is TGTGCCAGCAGCGGGGGGGACAGGCGTCAAGAGACCCAGTACTTC.

The rearrangement uses TRBV15 and TRBJ2-3; 8 positions match TRBD1. The CDR3 sequence is 15 residues long. V dropped 0 bases and J dropped 6; count of bases not matched to a gene: 5. The germline CDR1 and CDR2 sequences are LNHNV and YYDKDF (reference sequence). The CDR3 bases are TGTGCCACCAGCAGAGAGGCAGGGGGCAGGGATACGCAGTATTTT. This sequence encodes CATSREAGGRDTQYF. Drawing the rest from reference TRBV15 and TRBJ2-3, the complete variable domain is DAMVIQNPRYQVTQFGKPVTLSCSQTLNHNVMYWYQQKSSQAPKLLFHYYDKDFNNEADTPDNFQSRRPNTSFCFLDIRSPGLGDTAMYLCATSREAGGRDTQYFGPGTRLTVL.

The J gene is TRBJ2-5, the V gene TRBV28; D is unclear. Looked up from germline, CDR1 is MDHEN and CDR2 is SYDVKM. CDR3 length: 13 amino acids. Between the trimmed V and J ends, which lost 10 bases and 0 bases, there was a span of 12 bases. In DNA, the CDR3 is TGTGCCACCTTAGAACCCGACCAAGAGACCCAGTACTTC. As protein: CATLEPDQETQYF.

V and J are TRBV6-2 or TRBV6-3 and TRBJ2-1; TRBD1 is a possible D gene (7 bases). V dropped 2 bases and J dropped 8 bases, with 19 bases sitting between them. The CDR3 has 16 amino acids. Germline V gives CDR1 MNHEY, CDR2 SVGEGT. CDR3 bases: TGTGCCAGCAGTTACCATTTGGGGCAGGGGGGCCATGAGCAGTTCTTC. Amino acid sequence: CASSYHLGQGGHEQFF.

The chain combines TRBV12-3 or TRBV12-4 with TRBJ2-4; 11 bases map to TRBD2. Matching the DNA end better, TRBJ2-7 makes the J call doubtful. CDR3 length: 18 amino acids. This chain's CDR3 is CASSLGGGTSGKGYEQYF. CDR3 coding DNA: TGTGCCAGCAGTTTGGGTGGGGGGACTAGCGGCAAAGGATACGAGCAGTACTTC.